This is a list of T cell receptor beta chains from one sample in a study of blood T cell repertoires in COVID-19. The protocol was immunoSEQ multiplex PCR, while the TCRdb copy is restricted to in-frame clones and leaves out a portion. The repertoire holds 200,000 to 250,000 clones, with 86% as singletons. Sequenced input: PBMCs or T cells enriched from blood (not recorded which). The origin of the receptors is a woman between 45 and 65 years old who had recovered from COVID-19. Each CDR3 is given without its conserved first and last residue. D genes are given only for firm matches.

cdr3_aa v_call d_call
ASSQRESLAKNIQY TRBV23-1 NA
ASSRQGDFSSSYNEQF TRBV4-3 NA
ASSLGQVTGGYT TRBV5-1 NA
ASSLTAFSKDNEQF TRBV4-1 NA
ASSKTGGPDTIY TRBV5-1 TRBD1
ASSPDRGGMKLF TRBV3-1/TRBV3-2 TRBD1
ASSFPGRRSYGYT TRBV7-2 NA
ASSTPNAQGTGELF TRBV6-2/TRBV6-3 NA
ASSPFSVGGDSPLH TRBV27 NA
ASSVSSGANVLT TRBV9 NA
ASSLISGSGEQY TRBV28 TRBD2
ASSLFAGPTNEKLF TRBV7-2 NA
ASRGSRGNQPQH TRBV28 NA
ASSRRGQGNTDTQY TRBV5-1 TRBD1
ASMGSWSEKLF TRBV6-5 NA
ASSERTGNQPQH TRBV2 TRBD1
ASSLTGEKLF TRBV3-1/TRBV3-2 NA
AWRQTGTGEQY TRBV30 NA
ASSPRLAGLYEQY TRBV6-4 TRBD2
ASSLLGGSRVGEQY TRBV5-4 NA
ASSLQLPGLAGDTQY TRBV5-1 TRBD2
ASSWQNTEAF TRBV12-3/TRBV12-4 NA
ASARGTRANTGELF TRBV19 TRBD2
ASSGRTGRSGNTIY TRBV6-1 TRBD1
ASSQVRGWTEAF TRBV4-3 NA
ASSRTGDTQY TRBV7-8 TRBD1
ATSRPGYSYEQY TRBV15 NA
ASSRGGSSGNTIY TRBV4-3 TRBD1
ASSLDRGAGYT TRBV7-2 TRBD1
ATSDPRGQETQY TRBV28 NA
ASASSRTGVYEQY TRBV27 TRBD1
ASSESPGRSQQF TRBV10-1 NA
ASSLTLAVSTDTQY TRBV28 TRBD2
ASSLDGLDNEQF TRBV7-3 NA
AISGTGGMTEAF TRBV10-3 TRBD1
ASTRGTRGYEQY TRBV5-6 TRBD2
ASRGTLEQETQY TRBV2 NA
ARILGYT TRBV5-3 NA
ASSRGSGNEQY TRBV19 NA
SVRTGAGNTIY TRBV29-1 TRBD1
ASSSGTGFREQY TRBV5-4 TRBD1
ASTDRNYGYT TRBV19 NA
ASSPFAGGTEAF TRBV27 TRBD1
ASSPPGTGGNTEAF TRBV7-2 TRBD1
ASSRGGDMRRSYEQY TRBV27 TRBD1
ASSTRTGSNYGYT TRBV19 TRBD1